This T cell receptor (beta chain) was sequenced for a study of blood T cells in healthy people across ages. For the second PCR, which ran for roughly 6 to 12 cycles, a sample-barcoded 5' primer and a J-beta primer mix were used. Each CDR3 protein is one row after TCRdb ran MiXCR on the 5' RACE reads. The sample consists of hundreds of thousands of distinct CDR3 sequences, over 20% of them appearing once. Germline assignment: CDR1 SGHRS and CDR2 YFSETQ. The CDR3 sequence is 15 residues long. V shed 0 bases and J shed 4 bases, with 10 bases lying between them. In its sample, this clonotype was seen a few times.

The chain couples TRBV5-1 to TRBJ1-4; D not resolved. The sequencing input was blood. This sequence was found in a man between 70 and 80 years old in good health. The CDR3 here is CASSLGVGDNEKLFF. CDR3 in DNA: TGCGCCAGCAGCTTGGGCGTGGGTGATAATGAAAAACTGTTTTTT. The whole variable domain, remainder taken from reference TRBV5-1 and TRBJ1-4, is KAGVTQTPRYLIKTRGQQVTLSCSPISGHRSVSWYQQTPGQGLQFLFEYFSETQRNKGNFPGRFSGRQFSNSRSEMNVSTLELGDSALYLCASSLGVGDNEKLFFGSGTQLSVL.